The rows below give T cell receptor beta chains drawn from one sample of a study of cytomegalovirus exposure and HLA in healthy donors. TCRdb's table, derived via immunoSEQ multiplex PCR, lists solely in-frame clones and lacks some. The table lists approximately 220,000 clones, approximately 70% of them singletons, with 1.8% in the top ten. Sequenced input: PBMCs. The receptors were gathered from a woman between 25 and 40 years old in good health and CMV-seronegative. The CDR3 runs from the conserved cysteine through the conserved F or W. The order of the fields is V gene, clone size, J gene, D gene, CDR3 DNA, CDR3 protein. The D gene is left open where the match is weak. Size is stated for part of the rows, as once, few or many counts, or as a class when the clone is expanded.

>TRBV7-2|few|TRBJ2-1|TRBD2
TGTGCCAGCAGCTTGGGACCGGGACTACCAGCGTTCTTC
CASSLGPGLPAFF
>TRBV6-1|NA|TRBJ1-1|TRBD1
TGTGCCAGCACGAGCCGGGACAGGGCCACTGAAGCTTTCTTT
CASTSRDRATEAFF
>TRBV27|few|TRBJ1-4|NA
TGTGCCAGCAGTTTAACGGCCCCCGGGGGGGAACTGTTTTTT
CASSLTAPGGELFF
>TRBV5-1|NA|TRBJ2-1|TRBD2
TGCGCCAGCAGCTTGGTCGACCGGACTAGCGGGAGCCATGAGCAGTTCTTC
CASSLVDRTSGSHEQFF
>TRBV4-2|NA|TRBJ2-3|TRBD1
TGTGCCAGCAGCCAAACAGGGGATCGGGAAGATACGCAGTATTTT
CASSQTGDREDTQYF
>TRBV5-1|NA|TRBJ1-1|TRBD1
TGCGCCAACAGAGGCCCTGGACAGGGGACCTTGAACACTGAAGCTTTCTTT
CANRGPGQGTLNTEAFF
>TRBV6-1|NA|TRBJ1-2|TRBD1
TGTGCCAGCAGTGTAGACAGGGGAAGAGGCTATGGCTACACCTTC
CASSVDRGRGYGYTF
>TRBV15|few|TRBJ1-2|NA
TGTGCCACCAGCAGAGCGGGAGGGACCAACTATGGCTACACCTTC
CATSRAGGTNYGYTF
>TRBV4-1|NA|TRBJ2-7|TRBD2
TGCGCCAGCAGCCAACACCCCATCACTAGCGGGGGCTCCTACGAGCAGTACTTC
CASSQHPITSGGSYEQYF
>TRBV25-1|NA|TRBJ2-7|NA
TGTGCCAGCGGAAGCCAGGGTAAATACGAGCAGTACTTC
CASGSQGKYEQYF
>TRBV7-9|once|TRBJ2-2|NA
TGTGCCAGCAGCCCGCTAGTATCCGGGGGGCTGTTTTTT
CASSPLVSGGLFF
>TRBV2|NA|TRBJ2-5|TRBD1
TGTGCCAGCAGTGCGGCAGGGGGACCGAAAGAGACCCAGTACTTC
CASSAAGGPKETQYF
>TRBV10-2|NA|TRBJ2-5|TRBD1
TGCGCCAGCTCCGGCGCAGGGGGAGAGACCCAGTACTTC
CASSGAGGETQYF